This TCR delta chain emerged from a study of Vδ1+ human thymocytes listed by TCRdb under 2018. Notes on the research overall: As a data resource, the study described the mRNA-level TRG and TRD CDR3 repertoires of highly purified Vdelta1+ thymocytes obtained from young children. Validation of the multiplex-based CDR3 amplicon strategy against 5'RACE-based CDR3 amplicon generation methods had been performed previously. What the study reported, not specific to this receptor: Thymic TRG and TRD repertoires appeared highly polyclonal with Gaussian CDR3 length distributions, unlike oligoclonal peripheral blood repertoires. Despite high sort purity, 15% to 20% of thymic TRD sequences were Vdelta2 (and few Vdelta3), unlike peripheral blood Vdelta1+ controls. Because no clustering by age or sex was seen, donors were not stratified by age or sex in the analyses. Many TRG clonotypes were shared between donors (up to roughly 6.9x10^3), whereas TRD repertoires were essentially private (max roughly 100 shared). Because unexpected Vdelta2 sequences could lead to misinterpretation of bulk repertoire data, the authors recommended using highly purified populations and validating at the single-cell level.

Clipping removes 5 bases from V and 4 bases from J, with 29 as the unmatched junction base count. The germline V gene gives CDR1 as TSWWSYY and CDR2 as QGS. Including the terminal cysteine and phenylalanine, the CDR3 comprises 22 residues. This entry keeps only the CDR3 DNA: 66 bases, framed from base 1. RNA was isolated using the RNeasy mini kit, and reverse transcription was performed with Superscript III. Multiplex PCR was used to generate CDR3 amplicons, with pooled V-gene forward primers and a constant-region reverse primer carrying Illumina adaptor overhangs. After gel purification, the amplicons were indexed with Nextera index primers during about 8 additional PCR cycles and then purified using AMPure XP beads. Sequencing of libraries was performed on an Illumina MiSeq using paired-end 250 bp reads, dual indexing and a roughly 20% PhiX spike-in. Under the source paper's analysis protocol: FastQC was used to check read quality, and ea-utils fastq-join was used to merge TRG read pairs. IMGT/HighV-QUEST was used to annotate sequences, retaining only productive sequences with an unambiguous V-gene assignment, and each clonotype was defined by an identical CDR3 sequence. Downstream analysis used VDJtools 1.1.1, tcR 2.2.3, Treemap and vegan Shannon diversity in R 3.4.4. Identical DNA sequences were merged into single rows after TCRdb reprocessed the public reads with CATT. The V and J calls, along with clone size, are taken from TCRdb and not from the paper's own processing. The sample yields about 73,000 delta-chain clones; 30% to 40% were counted once. The ten largest clonotypes hold under 0.3% of the sample.

Thymic samples were depleted of alphabeta T cells, then CD3+ TCRVdelta1+ TCRVdelta2- thymocytes were FACS-sorted. A purity of about 96% to 99.6% was achieved for sorted Vdelta1+ thymocytes. The thymic specimens were obtained from 7 to 9 paediatric patients, aged about 5 days to 17 months, who were having corrective cardiac surgery. The thymic tissue was dispersed, and mononuclear cells were isolated using a Histopaque-1077 density gradient. The staining antibodies were anti-TCRVdelta1 clone TS8.2, anti-TCRVdelta2 clone B6, anti-CD3 clone HIT3a and anti-TCRalphabeta clone IP26. With regard to this clone: The target of this receptor is not known. No much larger clonotype is one base removed from it; base qualities were not supplied.

Sequencing was performed on Vdelta1+ gamma-delta thymocytes from the thymus. What the cell subset or site label conveys for this sample: FACS-sorted CD3+ TCRalphabeta- TCRVdelta1+ TCRVdelta2- thymocytes. The V and J genes are TRDV1 and TRDJ1; the junction holds 9 bases that match TRDD3. The clonotype comes from a boy under two years old who had congenital heart surgery. CDR3 loop: CALGKRVFPQPTGGDPGDKLIF. The DNA sequence is TGTGCTCTTGGGAAACGGGTCTTCCCCCAACCTACTGGGGGAGACCCGGGCGATAAACTCATCTTT.